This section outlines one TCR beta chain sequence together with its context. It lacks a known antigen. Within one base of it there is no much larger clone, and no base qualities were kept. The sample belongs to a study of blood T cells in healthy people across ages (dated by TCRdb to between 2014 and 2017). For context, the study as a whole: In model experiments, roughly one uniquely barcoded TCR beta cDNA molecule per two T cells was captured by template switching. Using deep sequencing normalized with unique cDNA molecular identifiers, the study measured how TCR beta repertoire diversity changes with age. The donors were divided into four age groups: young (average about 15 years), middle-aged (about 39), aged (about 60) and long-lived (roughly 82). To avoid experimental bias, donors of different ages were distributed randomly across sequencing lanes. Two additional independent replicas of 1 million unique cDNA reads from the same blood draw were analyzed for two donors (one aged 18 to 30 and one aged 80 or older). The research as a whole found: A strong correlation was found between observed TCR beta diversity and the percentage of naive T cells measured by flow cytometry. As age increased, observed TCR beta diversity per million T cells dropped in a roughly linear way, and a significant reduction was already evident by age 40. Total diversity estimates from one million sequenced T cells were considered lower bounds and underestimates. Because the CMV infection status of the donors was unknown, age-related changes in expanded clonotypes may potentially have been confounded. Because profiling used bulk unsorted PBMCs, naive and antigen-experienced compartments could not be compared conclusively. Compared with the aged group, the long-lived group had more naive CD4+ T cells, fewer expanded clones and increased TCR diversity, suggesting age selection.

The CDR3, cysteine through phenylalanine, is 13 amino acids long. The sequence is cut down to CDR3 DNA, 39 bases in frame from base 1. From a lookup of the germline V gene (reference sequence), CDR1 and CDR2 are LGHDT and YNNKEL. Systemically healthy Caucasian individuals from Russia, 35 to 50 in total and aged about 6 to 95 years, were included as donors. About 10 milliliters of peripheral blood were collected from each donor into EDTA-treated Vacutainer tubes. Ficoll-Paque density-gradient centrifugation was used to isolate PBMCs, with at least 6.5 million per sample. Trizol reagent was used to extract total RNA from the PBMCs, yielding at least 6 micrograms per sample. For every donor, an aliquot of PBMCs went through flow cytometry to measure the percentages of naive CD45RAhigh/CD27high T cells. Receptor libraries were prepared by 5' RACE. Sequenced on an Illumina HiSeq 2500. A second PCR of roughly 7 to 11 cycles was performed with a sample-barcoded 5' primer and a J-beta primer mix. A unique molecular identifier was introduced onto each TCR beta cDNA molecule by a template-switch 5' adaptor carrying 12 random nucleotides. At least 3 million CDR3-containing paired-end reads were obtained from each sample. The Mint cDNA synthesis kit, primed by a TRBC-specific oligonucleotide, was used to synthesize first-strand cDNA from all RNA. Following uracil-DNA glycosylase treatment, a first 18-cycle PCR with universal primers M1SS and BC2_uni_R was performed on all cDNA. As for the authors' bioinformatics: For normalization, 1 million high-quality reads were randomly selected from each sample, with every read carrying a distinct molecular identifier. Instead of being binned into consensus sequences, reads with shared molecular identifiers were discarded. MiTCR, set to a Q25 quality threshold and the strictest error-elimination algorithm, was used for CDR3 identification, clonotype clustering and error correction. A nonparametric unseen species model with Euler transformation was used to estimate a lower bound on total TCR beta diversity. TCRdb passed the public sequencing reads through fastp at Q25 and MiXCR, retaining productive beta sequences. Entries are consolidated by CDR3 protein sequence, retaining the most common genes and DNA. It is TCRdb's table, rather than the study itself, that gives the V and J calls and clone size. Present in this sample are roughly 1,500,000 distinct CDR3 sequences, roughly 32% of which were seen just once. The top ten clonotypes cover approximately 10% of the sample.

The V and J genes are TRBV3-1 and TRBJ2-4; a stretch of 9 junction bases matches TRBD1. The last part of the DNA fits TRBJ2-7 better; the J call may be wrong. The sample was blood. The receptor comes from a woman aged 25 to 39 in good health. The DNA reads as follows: TGTGCCAGCAGACACAGGGGGCAACACGAGCAGTACTTC. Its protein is CASRHRGQHEQYF.